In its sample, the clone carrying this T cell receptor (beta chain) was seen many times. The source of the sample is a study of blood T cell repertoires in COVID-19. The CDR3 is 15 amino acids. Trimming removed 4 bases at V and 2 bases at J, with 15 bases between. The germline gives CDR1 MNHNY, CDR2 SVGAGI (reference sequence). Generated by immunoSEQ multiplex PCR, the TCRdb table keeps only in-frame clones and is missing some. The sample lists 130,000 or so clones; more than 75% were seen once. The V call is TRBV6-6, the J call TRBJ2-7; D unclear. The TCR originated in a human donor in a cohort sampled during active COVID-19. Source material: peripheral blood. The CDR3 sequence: CASSFTGDSTYEQYF. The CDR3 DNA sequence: TGTGCCAGCAGTTTCACCGGCGACTCTACCTACGAGCAGTACTTC.